This T cell receptor (beta chain) stems from a study of blood T cell repertoires in COVID-19. Repertoires were generated with immunoSEQ multiplex PCR, while TCRdb's copy carries only in-frame clones and drops some. The table records roughly 180,000 clones, about 78% of them present only once. From germline, CDR1 is KGHSH and CDR2 LQKENI. V shed 2 bases, J shed 6 bases, and the junction held 7 bases outside the gene matches. The CDR3 totals 16 residues. The chain recombines TRBV18 with TRBJ1-6, with 7 positions matching TRBD1. Input material: peripheral blood. The sequence came from a woman aged 45 to 65 with active or convalescent COVID-19. The CDR3 here is CASSPTGTGANSPLHF. The CDR3 DNA reads TGTGCCAGCTCACCAACTGGCACAGGGGCTAATTCACCCCTCCACTTT.